Here is one T cell receptor (beta chain) with its context. Its antigen is undetermined. Here immunoSEQ multiplex PCR was the method, and the copy in TCRdb shows in-frame clones only, minus some. Here the sample spans more than 15,000 clones, 94% being singletons. Cells defined as naive were viable CD3+CD4+ or CD3+CD8+ and CCR7+CD45RA+CD45RO-CD95-CD27+CD28+. This specimen belongs to a study of T cells after posttransplantation cyclophosphamide. Study findings and constraints: TRB overlap between skin or GI tissue T cells and blood was limited. TRB clonality was highly associated with recipient CMV seropositivity and reactivation. Donor CD8+ memory clones often dominated recipient blood repertoires at later times.

The CDR3 covers 19 residues. With 3 bases clipped from V and 4 bases from J, the junction kept 14 bases outside the gene matches. CDR1 and CDR2 (germline): SGHTS, YDEGEE. The sequence derives from a woman aged 45-65 years in good health and a related stem cell transplant donor. The specimen sequenced was naive CD4+ T cells sorted from blood. The V gene is TRBV5-8, the J gene TRBJ2-2; TRBD1 aligns across 11 bases. CDR3 nucleotide sequence: TGTGCCAGCAGCTGGGGATATATTGGACAGGGGGCTATCACCGGGGAGCTGTTTTTT. The encoded protein is CASSWGYIGQGAITGELFF.